This paragraph reports one T cell receptor beta chain. What this receptor recognizes is not known. No clone much larger than this one lies a single base away; base qualities are absent. The data derive from a study of blood T cell repertoires in COVID-19 (TCRdb year 2020). A note on the overall study: The collaborator samples originated in the United States, Italy and Spain and spanned the acute and convalescent phases of COVID-19. The samples were drawn from two sources: the first 160 participants of the ongoing ImmuneRACE study, and 950 to 1,500 subjects contributed by 6 global collaborators. The dataset comprised deeply sampled blood TCRbeta repertoires from subjects exposed to, actively infected with, or recovered from COVID-19. The prospective study material was composed of cDNA or gDNA derived from T cells, B-cell-depleted T cells, or PBMCs. Where available, HLA class I and class II types were obtained from metadata supplied by the sample provider rather than from assay-based typing. The repertoires were made available in a free public database intended to serve as a resource for research on the immune response to SARS-CoV-2. Nearly every sample came with metadata listing a de-identified subject ID, COVID-19 status, age in years and sex.

Another Seattle source contributed samples from volunteer blood donors who had recovered from COVID-19. Whole blood was collected in K2EDTA tubes by collaborating institutions according to the institutions' own protocols. For TCRbeta analysis, collaborator samples were shipped as frozen whole blood, as isolated PBMCs, or as DNA extracted from either sample type. The germline V gene yields SGHTA for CDR1 and FQGNSA for CDR2. Including cysteine and phenylalanine, the CDR3 has 15 amino acids. Left in the record is the CDR3 DNA by itself, 45 bases read in frame from the first base. Between the V and J ends, shortened by 5 bases and 1 base respectively, the junction contains 14 bases. TCRbeta CDR3 regions were amplified from genomic DNA by means of the immunoSEQ Assay, a bias-controlled multiplex PCR. Per the source publication's procedure: Nucleated cell counts per sample were estimated from amplification of reference gene primers within the assay. To quantify the absolute abundance of each unique TCRbeta CDR3 rearrangement, sequence reads were collapsed and filtered. For each sample, productive Simpson clonality was calculated as the square root of Simpson's diversity index across productive rearrangements. TCRdb limited this immuneACCESS table to in-frame rearrangements with V and J called. A share of clones is missing; checked studies link under half to unresolved V genes, and the rest is unexplained. D and trimming come from the DNA, and the V and J calls and clone size come from that table. This sample has fewer than 200,000 clones in its table, and around 90% of those were observed once. The ten largest account for around 3.9% of the sample.

Study-wide findings and limitations: Clinical and demographic metadata were provided uncurated, with the amount varying by source and participant.

This receptor chain uses TRBV7-2 and TRBJ1-1; the D gene is perhaps TRBD1, from 6 matching bases. Source material: peripheral blood. The sequence was obtained from a woman aged 55 to 70 who had recovered from COVID-19. The DNA reads as follows: TGTGCCAGCAGCACCCGACAGGACCCGAACACTGAAGCTTTCTTT. Translated, it gives CASSTRQDPNTEAFF.